The T cell receptor beta chain described here comes from a study of T cells in women clearing cervical HPV infection. Looking at the study overall: No precancer developed; the control's incident HPV16 infection cleared within 12 months.

With regard to this clone: The read ends 3 residues early relative to the CDR3; the germline J gene fills the gap.

The CDR3 loop spans 15 amino acids. Germline CDR1 reads MNHNS; CDR2 reads SASEGT. Trimming cost V 2 bases and J 3 bases, with 11 bases left between them. Sequencing was performed with immunoSEQ multiplex PCR; in TCRdb, only in-frame clones are kept and a portion is missing. The record lists about 48,000 clones, of which the ten most abundant hold around 1.5%. The genes are TRBV6-1 and TRBJ1-5; perhaps TRBD1 as D (5 bases). Material for sequencing was blood buffy coat. The receptor comes from a woman between 18 and 75 years old with a cervical HPV16 infection that either progressed to CIN3+ or cleared (not recorded which). The part of the CDR3 DNA that was read is TGTGCCAGCAGTGAACCAGCAGGGCCCAATCAGCCC. Protein product: CASSEPAGPNQP. The full CDR3 protein reads CASSEPAGPNQPQHF.